These 3 T cell receptor beta chains were all obtained from the same sample, sequenced in a study of OX40 agonist ivuxolimab in advanced cancers. TCRdb's table, derived via immunoSEQ multiplex PCR, lists solely in-frame clones and lacks some. The table lists roughly 97,000 clones, about 90% of them singletons. The sequenced sample was CD4+ or CD8+ T cells sorted from blood, obtained in a trial of the OX40 agonist ivuxolimab. The receptors come from an adult with an advanced solid tumor such as melanoma, head and neck, liver or kidney cancer.

The table lists this clone with a count of one. The chain is built from TRBV30 and TRBJ2-4; D unresolved. The V and J ends lost 0 bases and 7 bases respectively, with 10 bases between them. The length of the CDR3 is 13 residues. Germline CDR1 GTSNPN, CDR2 SVGIG (reference sequence). The DNA of the CDR3 is TGTGCCTGGAGTGTGGGGTCTGCGAACATTCAGTACTTC. Protein: CAWSVGSANIQYF.

This sequence joins TRBV21-1 and TRBJ2-2; the table's D call of TRBD1 was not tested on the DNA. TRBV21-1 is labeled a pseudogene. The CDR3 spans 13 residues. DNA for the CDR3: TGTGCCAGCAGCAAAACAGGGCCCGGGGAGCTGTTTTTT. This translates into CASSKTGPGELFF.

V is TRBV25-1 and J is TRBJ2-2; 12 bases line up with TRBD1. Germline trimming cut 2 bases from V and 7 bases from J; bases unmatched to any gene: 5. This CDR3 region has 16 residues. Germline V gene data show CDR1 as MGHDK and CDR2 as SYGVNS. The CDR3 coding sequence is TGTGCCAGCAGTGAAGGGACAGGGGGCTATGGCGGGGAGCTGTTTTTT. Translated: CASSEGTGGYGGELFF.